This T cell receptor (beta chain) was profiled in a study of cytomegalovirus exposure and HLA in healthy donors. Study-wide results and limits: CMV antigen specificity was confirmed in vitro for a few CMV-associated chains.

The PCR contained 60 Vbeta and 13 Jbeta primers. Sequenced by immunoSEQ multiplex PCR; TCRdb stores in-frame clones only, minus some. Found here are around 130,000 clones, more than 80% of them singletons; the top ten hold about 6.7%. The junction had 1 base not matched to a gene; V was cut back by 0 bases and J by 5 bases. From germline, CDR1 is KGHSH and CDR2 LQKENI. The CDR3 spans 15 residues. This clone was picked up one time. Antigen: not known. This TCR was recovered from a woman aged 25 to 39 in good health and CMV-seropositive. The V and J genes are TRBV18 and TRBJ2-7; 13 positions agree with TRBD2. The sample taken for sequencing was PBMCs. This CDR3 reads CASSPPTSGRHEQYF. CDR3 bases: TGTGCCAGCTCACCACCGACTAGCGGGAGGCACGAGCAGTACTTC.